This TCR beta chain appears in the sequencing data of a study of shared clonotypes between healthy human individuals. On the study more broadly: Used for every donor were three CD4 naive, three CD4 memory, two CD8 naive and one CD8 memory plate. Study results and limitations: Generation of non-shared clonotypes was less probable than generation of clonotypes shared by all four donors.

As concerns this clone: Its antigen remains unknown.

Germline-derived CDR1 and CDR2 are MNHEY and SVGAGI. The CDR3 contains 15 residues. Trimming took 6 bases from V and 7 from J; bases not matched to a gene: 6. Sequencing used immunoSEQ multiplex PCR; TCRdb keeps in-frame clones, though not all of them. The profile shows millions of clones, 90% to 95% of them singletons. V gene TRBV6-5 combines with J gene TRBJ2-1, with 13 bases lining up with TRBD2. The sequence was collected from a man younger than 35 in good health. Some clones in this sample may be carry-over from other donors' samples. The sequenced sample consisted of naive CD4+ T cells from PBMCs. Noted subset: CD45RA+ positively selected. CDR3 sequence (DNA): TGTGCCAGCAGCCGATGGACTAGCGGGAGAAATGAGCAGTTCTTC. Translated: CASSRWTSGRNEQFF.